Below, 7 T cell receptor beta chains from the same sample are listed, as sequenced in a study of regulatory T cells in long-lasting Graves disease. Indicated time point: persistent/refractory GD, antithyroid drugs over 5 years with positive TRAb. PBMC RNA was the source of the TCR library. Arm-PCR with iRepertoire HTBI primers amplified the CDR3 regions for these TCR beta libraries. TCRdb ran MiXCR on the multiplex PCR reads and lists one entry per CDR3 protein. This table has approximately 470,000 distinct CDR3 sequences, 20% appearing once. Sequenced material: peripheral blood mononuclear cells (PBMCs), taken when the disease was refractory, from a patient treated with antithyroid drugs. These receptors were obtained from a female donor with Graves disease.

The J gene is TRBJ2-5, the V gene TRBV19; TRBD1 matches at 11 bases. The CDR3 runs to 16 residues. The germline CDR1 and CDR2 sequences are LNHDA and SQIVND (reference sequence). V was pared by 0 bases and J by 2 bases, with 2 bases of the junction left unmatched. CDR3 protein: CASSIEGTGGQETQYF. DNA for the CDR3: TGTGCCAGTAGTATAGAAGGGACAGGGGGGCAAGAGACCCAGTACTTC.

Many counts were recorded for this clonotype. This chain links TRBV6-5 with TRBJ2-7, with TRBD2 matching over 15 bases. The CDR3 has 20 amino acids. After removal of 4 bases from V and 2 bases from J, the junction contained 15 bases not matched to a gene. Germline V lookup: CDR1 MNHEY, CDR2 SVGAGI. The CDR3: CASSFHPGTSGRIVPYEQYF. CDR3 nucleotides: TGTGCCAGCAGTTTCCACCCCGGGACTAGCGGGAGGATAGTGCCCTACGAGCAGTACTTC.

This clonotype was found many times. The chain links TRBV5-4 to TRBJ2-5; 9 bases align to TRBD2. V lost 2 bases, J lost 2 bases, and 4 bases stayed unmatched. The CDR3 has 15 amino acids. CDR1 and CDR2 from the germline V gene are SGHNT and YYREEE (reference sequence). CDR3 nucleotides: TGTGCCAGCAGCTTTAGCGGGGGACCTCAAGAGACCCAGTACTTC. It is translated as CASSFSGGPQETQYF.

Regarding this clonotype: Sequence at one end of the junction differs from germline and may be a read error. The chain combines TRBV7-7 with TRBJ2-7, with TRBD1 matching over 9 bases. The CDR3 is made up of 15 amino acids. Germline V gene data show CDR1 as SSHAT and CDR2 as FNYEAQ (reference sequence). The CDR3 DNA follows: TGTGCTAGCAGCTGGGGGACAGGGCCCCTCTACGAGCAGTACTTC. It specifies CASSWGTGPLYEQYF.

This clonotype showed up many times. V and J are TRBV6-1 and TRBJ2-7; the match to TRBD1 covers 7 bases. Germline trimming cut 5 bases from V and 4 bases from J; bases unmatched to any gene: 11. CDR1 and CDR2 from the germline V gene are MNHNS and SASEGT. This CDR3 region has 15 residues. The CDR3 nucleotides read TGTGCCAGCAGTCGCCCGACAGGGCTTGGATACGAGCAGTACTTC. Protein product: CASSRPTGLGYEQYF.

This clonotype was counted at least ten times. The chain uses TRBV12-5 and TRBJ2-2; no firm D call. Per germline, CDR1 LGHNT and CDR2 FRNRAP. The CDR3 has 11 residues. The chain's CDR3 is CASVNTGELFF. CDR3 DNA: TGTGCCAGCGTAAACACCGGGGAGCTGTTTTTT.

This clonotype was seen repeatedly, ten times or more. This chain links TRBV6-5 with TRBJ2-7, with 12 bases matching TRBD2. The ends lost 2 bases at V and 3 bases at J; junction bases unmatched: 5. Germline V CDR1 and CDR2: MNHEY, SVGAGI. CDR3 length: 16 amino acids. CDR3 region: CASSYTSGRRFYEQYF. Written as DNA, the CDR3 is TGTGCCAGCAGTTACACTAGCGGGAGGAGGTTCTACGAGCAGTACTTC.